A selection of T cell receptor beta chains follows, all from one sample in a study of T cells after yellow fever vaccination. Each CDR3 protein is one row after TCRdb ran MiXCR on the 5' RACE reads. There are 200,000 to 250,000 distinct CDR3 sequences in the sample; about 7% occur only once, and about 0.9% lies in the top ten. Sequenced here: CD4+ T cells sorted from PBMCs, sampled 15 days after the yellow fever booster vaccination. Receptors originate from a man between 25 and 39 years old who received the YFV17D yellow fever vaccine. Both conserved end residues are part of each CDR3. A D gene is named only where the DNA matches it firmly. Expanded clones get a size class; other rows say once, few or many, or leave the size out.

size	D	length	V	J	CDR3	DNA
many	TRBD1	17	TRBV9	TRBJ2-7	CASSVGRRTGTGGEQYF	TGTGCCAGCAGCGTAGGCCGCAGGACAGGGACAGGAGGGGAGCAGTACTTC
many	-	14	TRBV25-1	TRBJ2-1	CASSEGGSYNEQFF	TGTGCCAGCAGTGAAGGGGGTTCCTACAATGAGCAGTTCTTC
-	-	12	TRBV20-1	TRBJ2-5	CSPRPHQETQYF	TGCAGTCCGCGGCCCCACCAGGAGACCCAGTACTTC
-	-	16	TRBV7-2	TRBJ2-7	CASSLASAGRVHEQYF	TGTGCCAGCAGCTTAGCTTCGGCGGGCCGGGTCCACGAGCAGTACTTC
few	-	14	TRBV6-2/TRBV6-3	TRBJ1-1	CASSIAGGPTEAFF	TGTGCCAGCAGTATCGCCGGGGGGCCCACTGAAGCTTTCTTT
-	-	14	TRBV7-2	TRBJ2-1	CASSPPYRGDEQFF	TGTGCCAGCAGCCCCCCCTATCGTGGGGATGAGCAGTTCTTC
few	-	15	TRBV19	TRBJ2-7	CASSKGQTSSYEQYF	TGTGCCAGTAGTAAAGGACAGACCAGCTCCTACGAGCAGTACTTC
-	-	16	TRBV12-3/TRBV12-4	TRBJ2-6	CASSFLAGSGANVLTF	TGTGCCAGCAGTTTCCTGGCGGGCTCTGGGGCCAACGTCCTGACTTTC
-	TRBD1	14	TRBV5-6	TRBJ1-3	CASSLNRGGNTIYF	TGTGCCAGCAGCTTAAACAGGGGTGGAAACACCATATATTTT
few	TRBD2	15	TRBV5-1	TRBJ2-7	CASSSYDPSGNEQYF	TGCGCCAGCAGCTCCTACGACCCTAGCGGGAACGAGCAGTACTTC
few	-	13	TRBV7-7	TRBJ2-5	CASSTLQEQTQYF	TGTGCCAGCAGCACCCTTCAGGAGCAAACCCAGTACTTC
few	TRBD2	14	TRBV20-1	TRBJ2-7	CSARNSGRVYEQYF	TGCAGTGCTAGAAATAGCGGGAGGGTCTACGAGCAGTACTTC
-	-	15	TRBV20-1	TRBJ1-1	CSALRGANAGNEAFF	TGCAGTGCCCTGCGGGGGGCGAACGCTGGAAATGAAGCTTTCTTT
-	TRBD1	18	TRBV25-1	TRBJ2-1	CASSRQGDGRTLYNEQFF	TGTGCCAGCAGTAGACAGGGGGACGGGAGAACGCTATACAATGAGCAGTTCTTC
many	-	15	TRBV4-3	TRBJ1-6	CASSQESRLNSPLHF	TGCGCCAGCAGCCAAGAATCAAGGCTTAATTCACCCCTCCACTTT
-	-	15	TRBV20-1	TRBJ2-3	CSASRLALGTDTQYF	TGCAGTGCTAGTAGGCTAGCTCTCGGCACAGATACGCAGTATTTT
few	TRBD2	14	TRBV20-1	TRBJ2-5	CSARDHGGGGTQYF	TGCAGTGCTAGAGATCATGGCGGGGGTGGGACCCAGTACTTC
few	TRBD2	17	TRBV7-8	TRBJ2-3	CASSQLAGGASTDTQYF	TGTGCCAGCAGCCAGTTAGCGGGAGGAGCTAGCACAGATACGCAGTATTTT
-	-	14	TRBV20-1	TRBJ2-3	CSARDPPNPDTQYF	TGCAGTGCTAGGGACCCACCAAATCCAGATACGCAGTATTTT
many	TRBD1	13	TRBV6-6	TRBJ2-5	CASRRTGLETQYF	TGTGCCAGCAGGCGGACAGGGTTAGAGACCCAGTACTTC
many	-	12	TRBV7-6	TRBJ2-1	CASSLFRNEQFF	TGTGCCAGCAGCTTATTCCGCAATGAGCAGTTCTTC
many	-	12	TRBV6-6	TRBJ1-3	CASSSGGNTIYF	TGTGCCAGCAGTTCTGGAGGAAACACCATATATTTT
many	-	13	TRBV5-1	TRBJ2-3	CASTPDELAAPYF	TGCGCCAGCACCCCGGACGAGCTAGCAGCCCCGTATTTT
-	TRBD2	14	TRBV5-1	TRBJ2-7	CASSRGGGNYEQYF	TGCGCCAGCAGCCGGGGGGGAGGTAACTACGAGCAGTACTTC
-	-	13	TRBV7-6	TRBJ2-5	CASSFRTQETQYF	TGTGCCAGCAGCTTCCGGACACAAGAGACCCAGTACTTC
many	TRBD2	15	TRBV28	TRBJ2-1	CASSLSASGSNEQFF	TGTGCCAGCAGTTTATCGGCTAGCGGGAGTAATGAGCAGTTCTTC
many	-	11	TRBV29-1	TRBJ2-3	CSVQTGGAQYF	TGCAGCGTCCAGACTGGCGGGGCGCAGTATTTT
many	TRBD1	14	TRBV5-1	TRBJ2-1	CASSPGQEYNEQFF	TGCGCCAGCAGCCCGGGACAGGAGTACAATGAGCAGTTCTTC
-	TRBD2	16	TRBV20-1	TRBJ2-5	CSAETTSAGGRETQYF	TGCAGTGCTGAAACGACTAGTGCGGGAGGCCGTGAGACCCAGTACTTC
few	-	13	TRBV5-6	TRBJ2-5	CASRFYEQETQYF	TGTGCCAGCAGGTTCTACGAGCAAGAGACCCAGTACTTC
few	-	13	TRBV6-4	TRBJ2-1	CASSDSIMDEQFF	TGTGCCAGCAGTGACTCGATAATGGATGAGCAGTTCTTC
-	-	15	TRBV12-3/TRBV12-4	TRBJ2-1	CASRTGTGTYNEQFF	TGTGCCAGCAGAACCGGGACGGGAACCTACAATGAGCAGTTCTTC
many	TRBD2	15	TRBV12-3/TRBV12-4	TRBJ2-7	CASSLGGLAAYEQYF	TGTGCCAGCAGTTTAGGAGGACTAGCGGCCTACGAGCAGTACTTC
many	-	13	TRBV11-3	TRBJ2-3	CASSEGLLDTQYF	TGTGCCAGCAGCGAGGGACTCTTAGATACGCAGTATTTT
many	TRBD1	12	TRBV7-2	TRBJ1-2	CASNNRGSGYTF	TGTGCCAGCAATAACAGGGGGTCGGGCTACACCTTC
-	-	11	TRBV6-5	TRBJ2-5	CASSWLGAQYF	TGTGCCAGCAGTTGGTTGGGAGCCCAGTACTTC
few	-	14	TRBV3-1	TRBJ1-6	CASSIQGYNSPLHF	TGTGCCAGCAGTATACAGGGATATAATTCACCCCTCCACTTT
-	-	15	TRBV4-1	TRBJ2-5	CASSQVKRSLETQYF	TGCGCCAGCAGCCAAGTCAAAAGATCTTTGGAGACCCAGTACTTC
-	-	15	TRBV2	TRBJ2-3	CATNKKDSSTDTQYF	TGTGCCACCAACAAAAAGGACAGTTCCACAGATACGCAGTATTTT
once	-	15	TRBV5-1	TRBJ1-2	CASSLVSSVKDGYTF	TGCGCCAGCAGCTTGGTGTCCTCGGTGAAAGATGGCTACACCTTC
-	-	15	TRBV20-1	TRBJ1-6	CSAVPLGSYNSPLHF	TGCAGTGCTGTACCTCTCGGCTCCTATAATTCACCCCTCCACTTT
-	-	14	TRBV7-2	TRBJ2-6	CASKSGAGANVLTF	TGTGCCAGCAAGTCGGGGGCTGGGGCCAACGTCCTGACTTTC
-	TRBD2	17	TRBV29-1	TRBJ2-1	CSVEDRHGGRAFGEQFF	TGCAGCGTTGAAGATAGGCATGGCGGGAGAGCCTTTGGTGAGCAGTTCTTC
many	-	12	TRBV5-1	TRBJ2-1	CASSSTVREQFF	TGCGCCAGCAGCTCCACTGTCCGTGAGCAGTTCTTC
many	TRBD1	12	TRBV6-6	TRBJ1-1	CASRNADRQAFF	TGTGCCAGCAGAAATGCGGACAGGCAAGCTTTCTTT
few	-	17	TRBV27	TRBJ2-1	CASRQQAGAGSYNEQFF	TGTGCCAGCAGACAACAGGCAGGGGCTGGGTCCTACAATGAGCAGTTCTTC
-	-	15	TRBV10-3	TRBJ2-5	CAISESIQGRETQYF	TGTGCCATCAGTGAGTCTATTCAGGGTCGAGAGACCCAGTACTTC
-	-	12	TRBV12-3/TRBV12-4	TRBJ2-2	CASRINTGELFF	TGTGCCAGCAGAATAAACACCGGGGAGCTGTTTTTT
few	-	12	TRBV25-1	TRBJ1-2	CASSASPRGYTF	TGTGCCAGCAGTGCCAGCCCCCGGGGCTACACCTTC
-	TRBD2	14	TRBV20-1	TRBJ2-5	CSARPSGLEGTQYF	TGCAGTGCTAGACCTAGCGGACTAGAGGGGACCCAGTACTTC
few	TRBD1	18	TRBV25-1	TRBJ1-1	CASSDSRNRDRGRTEAFF	TGTGCCAGCAGTGACTCCCGAAACCGGGACAGGGGGAGGACTGAAGCTTTCTTT
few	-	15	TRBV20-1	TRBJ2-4	CSARSHSPSKNIQYF	TGCAGTGCTAGATCCCACTCTCCCAGCAAAAACATTCAGTACTTC
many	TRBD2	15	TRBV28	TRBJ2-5	CASFSIGGARETQYF	TGTGCCAGCTTTTCGATCGGGGGGGCGCGGGAGACCCAGTACTTC
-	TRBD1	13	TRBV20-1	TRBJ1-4	CSGRDRVREKLFF	TGCAGTGGGAGAGACAGGGTACGAGAAAAACTGTTTTTT
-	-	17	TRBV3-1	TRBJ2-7	CASSHSTSIGGPYEQYF	TGTGCCAGCAGCCACAGTACCTCTATCGGGGGACCCTACGAGCAGTACTTC
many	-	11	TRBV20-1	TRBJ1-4	CSARRGETLFF	TGCAGTGCTAGGAGGGGGGAGACACTGTTTTTT
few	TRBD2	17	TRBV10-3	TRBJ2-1	CAISGASGSPSYNEQFF	TGTGCCATCAGTGGAGCTAGCGGGAGCCCCTCCTACAATGAGCAGTTCTTC
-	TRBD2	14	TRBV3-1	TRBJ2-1	CASSQEAGVAEQFF	TGTGCCAGCAGCCAAGAAGCGGGAGTAGCTGAGCAGTTCTTC
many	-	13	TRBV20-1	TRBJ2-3	CSAKWAPTDTQYF	TGCAGTGCCAAGTGGGCCCCCACAGATACGCAGTATTTT
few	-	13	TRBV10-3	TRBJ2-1	CAISGGAVYEQFF	TGTGCCATCAGTGGAGGCGCTGTATATGAGCAGTTCTTC